This T cell receptor beta chain was documented in a study of technical replicates of blood from a handful of donors. Sequencing used immunoSEQ multiplex PCR; TCRdb keeps in-frame clones, though not all of them. The profile shows 80,000 or so clones, around four fifths of them singletons. The CDR3 length is 12 residues. Germline V gives CDR1 GTSNPN, CDR2 SVGIG (reference sequence). Trimming removed 2 bases at V and 3 bases at J, with 6 bases between. This chain uses TRBV30 with TRBJ2-3; D is unclear. Sequences were obtained from PBMCs. This receptor was obtained from a human donor in good health. Some clones in this sample may be carry-over from other donors' samples. The chain's CDR3 is CAWSTGTDTQYF. The CDR3 DNA is TGTGCCTGGAGTACCGGGACAGATACGCAGTATTTT.